The 3 T cell receptor beta chains listed next were all sequenced from one sample in a study of shared clonotypes between healthy human individuals. Profiling relied on immunoSEQ multiplex PCR, and the TCRdb table lists in-frame clones only, not all of them. The sample lists some 2,100,000 clones, about 94% occurring once. Material for sequencing was naive CD4+ T cells sorted from blood. Indicated subset: CD45RA+ positively selected. The receptor set was obtained from a man between 18 and 35 years old in good health.

The chain combines TRBV30 with TRBJ1-2, with D maybe TRBD1 (6 bases). This CDR3 region has 13 residues. Trimming pared 5 bases from V and 8 bases from J, leaving 18 bases between. Germline lookup yields CDR1 GTSNPN and CDR2 SVGIG (reference sequence). CDR3 DNA sequence: TGTGCCTGGCAGTACAGGGAGGCGGGCGGCTACACCTTC. Translation: CAWQYREAGGYTF.

J is TRBJ2-2 and V is TRBV6-5; 8 nucleotides align to TRBD1. Germline V gene lookup returns CDR1 MNHEY and CDR2 SVGAGI. The CDR3 loop spans 15 amino acids. The junction had 6 bases not matched to a gene; V was cut back by 7 bases and J by 2 bases. CDR3 nucleotide sequence: TGTGCCAGCATTAAGACAGGGGTTAACACCGGGGAGCTGTTTTTT. Residues: CASIKTGVNTGELFF.

This chain joins TRBV6-1 and TRBJ1-4; TRBD1 matches 8 bases. The CDR3 spans 14 residues. The trim removed 6 bases at V and 8 bases at J, leaving 8 bases unmatched. From germline, CDR1 is MNHNS and CDR2 SASEGT. The CDR3 nucleotides read TGTGCCAGCAGAATTGGACAGGGCGGAGAAAAACTGTTTTTT. Its protein is CASRIGQGGEKLFF.